This paragraph covers one T cell receptor beta chain sequence. One Seattle source followed patients from active infection through their disease course. This specimen belongs to a study of blood T cell repertoires in COVID-19. Study-level information: From the United States, Italy and Spain came samples of acute and convalescent COVID-19. Sources were T cells, B-cell-depleted T cells, or PBMCs; the material itself was cDNA or gDNA.

Germline V gene sequence: CDR1 SGHAT, CDR2 FQNNGV. V gave up 1 base and J gave up 2 bases; unmatched junction bases: 2. The CDR3 contains 14 residues. As handled by the study authors: Estimation of nucleated cell counts was performed using reference gene primer amplification. Libraries were prepared by immunoSEQ multiplex PCR; TCRdb keeps only in-frame clonotypes and omits some of them. The V and J calls and clone size come from that table; D and trimming were worked out from the DNA. This table holds approximately 340,000 clones, approximately 86% found once. The source material was peripheral blood. The V call is TRBV11-2, the J call TRBJ2-7; 7 nucleotides match TRBD1. This TCR derives from a man aged 25-45 years with COVID-19, enrolled during active disease. The CDR3, as DNA: TGTGCCAGCAGCTTAGGTGGACAGGCCTACGAGCAGTACTTC. Its protein product is CASSLGGQAYEQYF.